Below are 32 T cell receptor beta chains sequenced from a single sample in a study of T cell repertoires in cytomegalovirus infection (dated by TCRdb to between 2018 and 2021). The sequencer listed for this sample is Illumina HiSeq 1500. TCRdb's own reprocessing of the public reads used fastp at Q25 and MiXCR and kept productive beta chains. CDR3 protein duplicates are merged, each entry listing the most common genes and DNA. The sample table contains 400,000 to 550,000 distinct CDR3 sequences; only one count was recorded for 11% of them. The ten largest clones add up to 10% of the sample. The specimen sequenced was PBMCs. The origin of the receptors is a human donor in good health (CMV status not recorded). Some clones in this sample may be carry-over from other donors' samples.

This chain connects TRBV2 to TRBJ1-2, with 7 bases fitting TRBD1. Per germline, CDR1 SNHLY and CDR2 FYNNEI. The CDR3 is 13 residues long. Trimming removed 4 bases from V and 11 bases from J; junction bases left unmatched: 10. The CDR3 DNA reads TGTGCCAGCAGTGTTGGCAGGGGGTTGGGATACACCTTC. Translation gives CASSVGRGLGYTF.

This clonotype was picked up many times. The J gene is TRBJ2-2, the V gene TRBV25-1; 12 bases are shared with TRBD2. Germline V gene data show CDR1 as MGHDK and CDR2 as SYGVNS. The junction had 2 bases not matched to a gene; V was cut back by 9 bases and J by 3 bases. This CDR3 contains 14 residues. Here the CDR3 DNA reads TGTGCCAGTGGACTAGCGGGGTACACCGGGGAGCTGTTTTTT. Protein: CASGLAGYTGELFF.

CDR3 residues: CASSPGLGGTDTQYF. The CDR3 region has the DNA TGCGCCAGCAGCCCAGGACTAGGTGGGACAGATACGCAGTATTTT. The chain combines TRBV4-1 with TRBJ2-3; 7 bases are shared with TRBD2. The CDR3 is 15 amino acids. The V gene's germline CDR1 is MGHRA and CDR2 YSYEKL. Trimming removed 4 bases from V and 3 bases from J; junction bases left unmatched: 7.

In its sample, this clonotype was seen a few times. This rearrangement joins TRBV5-1 to TRBJ1-1, with 7 positions matching TRBD1. V gave up 0 bases and J gave up 4 bases; unmatched junction bases: 3. Germline V gene sequence: CDR1 SGHRS, CDR2 YFSETQ. The CDR3 extends over 14 amino acids. In DNA form, the CDR3 reads TGCGCCAGCAGCTTGGAGGAGGGGGCCACTGAAGCTTTCTTT. Protein sequence: CASSLEEGATEAFF.

This chain links TRBV20-1 with TRBJ2-3; D is perhaps TRBD2 (6 bases). Germline V gene data show CDR1 as DFQATT and CDR2 as SNEGSKA (reference sequence). This CDR3 is 14 amino acids long. Trimming took off 6 bases at V and 5 bases at J, with 18 bases between the two ends. CDR3 protein: CSATGTPTQDTQYF. CDR3 nucleotides: TGCAGTGCGACCGGGACTCCCACCCAAGATACGCAGTATTTT.

The rearrangement links TRBV28 to TRBJ2-7; D perhaps matches TRBD2 (6 bases). V was trimmed by 6 bases and J by 1 base, leaving 16 bases between them. The length of the CDR3 is 15 residues. Per germline, CDR1 MDHEN and CDR2 SYDVKM. The CDR3 spells CASSDPGTGSYEQYF. The CDR3 DNA reads as TGTGCCAGCAGCGACCCCGGGACTGGGTCCTACGAGCAGTACTTC.

In this sample, this clonotype turned up many times. This rearrangement joins TRBV12-3 or TRBV12-4 to TRBJ1-6; perhaps TRBD1 as D (6 bases). The V gene lost 2 bases and the J gene lost 10 bases, with 15 bases spanning the gap. The CDR3 runs to 15 residues. CDR3 in DNA: TGTGCCAGCAGTTTATTAGGGCAGGGGCAATCACCCCTCCACTTT. Its translation is CASSLLGQGQSPLHF.

Comment on this clonotype: The conserved closing phenylalanine or tryptophan is absent in this CDR3, likely reflecting a read error. The rearrangement uses TRBV4-1 and TRBJ2-1, with 10 bases identical to TRBD2. The germline V gene has CDR1 MGHRA and CDR2 YSYEKL. CDR3 length equals 17 residues. Written as DNA, the CDR3 is TGTGCCAACAGCCAAGATTCCTCTAGCGGGGGAAACAATGAGCAGTTCACC. This codes for CANSQDSSSGGNNEQFT.

Ten or more counts support this clonotype. The chain carries TRBV6-4 and TRBJ1-2; D ambiguous. V was shortened by 3 bases and J by 2 bases, with 7 bases between the two germline ends. The length of the CDR3 is 13 residues. Germline loops: CDR1 MRHNA, CDR2 SNTAGT. CDR3 bases: TGTGCCAGCAGTGAATTCAGGAACTATGGCTACACCTTC. Residues: CASSEFRNYGYTF.

This clonotype has a count of ten or more. The V gene is TRBV7-2, the J gene TRBJ2-2; D tentatively reads TRBD1 or TRBD2 (5 bases each). V shed 1 base and J shed 2 bases, with 11 bases lying between them. Germline CDR1 and CDR2: SGHTA and FQGNSA. The length of the CDR3 is 16 residues. The chain's CDR3 is CASSLEGTGNTGELFF. CDR3 DNA: TGTGCCAGCAGCTTAGAGGGGACGGGTAACACCGGGGAGCTGTTTTTT.

A note on this clonotype: This clone may be a read error of a much larger clone one base away. The V call is TRBV3-1, the J call TRBJ2-7; perhaps TRBD1 as D (6 bases). The CDR3 is made up of 13 amino acids. With 4 bases removed from V and 1 base from J, the gap between germline ends came to 8 bases. The germline V gene has CDR1 LGHDT and CDR2 YNNKEL (reference sequence). The CDR3 protein is CASSRTDSYEQYF. For the CDR3, the DNA is TGTGCCAGCAGCCGGACAGATTCCTACGAGCAGTACTTC.

This clonotype has a count of ten or more. CDR3 amino acids: CASSTSDPGLRGYTF. CDR3 nucleotides: TGTGCCAGCAGCACCTCCGATCCGGGTCTGCGTGGCTACACCTTC. V gene TRBV9 combines with J gene TRBJ1-2; D gene ambiguous. Germline lookup yields CDR1 SGDLS and CDR2 YYNGEE. The CDR3 spans 15 residues. The ends were cut back, 4 bases at V and 7 bases at J, with 20 bases in the middle.

A word on this clonotype: A read error may explain this, as a much larger clone is one base away. The genes are TRBV12-3 or TRBV12-4 and TRBJ2-7; D gene unclear. The CDR3 has 14 amino acids. The CDR3 is CTSSRTAVSGEQYF. The CDR3 DNA sequence: TGTACCAGCAGCCGGACGGCCGTCTCGGGCGAGCAGTACTTC.

This clonotype was counted ten times or more. The genes are TRBV4-1 and TRBJ2-5, with D uncertain. The CDR3 runs 15 residues. Germline V gives CDR1 MGHRA, CDR2 YSYEKL. The V end lost 1 base, the J end lost 3 bases, and 12 bases lay between the germline ends. The CDR3 here is CASSQGPRRKETQYF. The CDR3 DNA is TGCGCCAGCAGCCAAGGCCCCAGGAGAAAAGAGACCCAGTACTTC.

This clonotype has at least ten counts. The chain is built from TRBV3-1 and TRBJ2-4; 7 bases match TRBD2. The CDR3 contains 17 residues. The V and J ends lost 1 base and 0 bases, in that order; junction bases with no gene match: 6. From germline, CDR1 is LGHDT and CDR2 YNNKEL (reference sequence). This chain's CDR3 is CASSQVGGSLAKNIQYF. CDR3 sequence (DNA): TGTGCCAGCAGCCAAGTGGGGGGGAGTTTAGCCAAAAACATTCAGTACTTC. The full variable domain, its missing parts supplied by reference TRBV3-1 and TRBJ2-4, is DTAVSQTPKYLVTQMGNDKSIKCEQNLGHDTMYWYKQDSKKFLKIMFSYNNKELIINETVPNRFSPKSPDKAHLNLHINSLELGDSAVYFCASSQVGGSLAKNIQYFGAGTRLSVL.

This clonotype was picked up a small number of times. The rearrangement links TRBV4-1 to TRBJ2-5, with no clear D. Trimming cost V 3 bases and J 5 bases, with 10 bases left between them. Germline CDR1 is MGHRA and CDR2 is YSYEKL. This CDR3 has 13 residues. In DNA form, the CDR3 reads TGCGCCAGCAGCCAGAGACAAGGCGAGACCCAGTACTTC. The encoded protein is CASSQRQGETQYF.

This clonotype was detected a few times. The chain has TRBV7-2 and TRBJ2-5, with a possible D match to TRBD2 (6 bases). Germline assignment: CDR1 SGHTA and CDR2 FQGNSA. This CDR3 region has 14 residues. Trimming shortened V by 8 bases and J by 7 bases, and 20 bases separated the two germline ends. Here the CDR3 reads CASGPGLSRGTQYF. In nucleotides, the CDR3 is TGTGCCAGCGGTCCGGGACTTTCAAGGGGGACCCAGTACTTC.

This clonotype was observed a few times. The V call is TRBV9, the J call TRBJ2-1, with 9 bases that match TRBD2. The CDR3 contains 16 residues. The trim removed 3 bases at V and 0 bases at J, leaving 4 bases unmatched. Germline V gives CDR1 SGDLS, CDR2 YYNGEE. The CDR3 loop reads CASSARLADSYNEQFF. The CDR3 DNA is TGTGCCAGCAGCGCCAGACTAGCGGACTCCTACAATGAGCAGTTCTTC. The full variable domain, completed using reference TRBV9 and TRBJ2-1, is DSGVTQTPKHLITATGQRVTLRCSPRSGDLSVYWYQQSLDQGLQFLIQYYNGEERAKGNILERFSAQQFPDLHSELNLSSLELGDSALYFCASSARLADSYNEQFFGPGTRLTVL.

This clonotype was observed at least ten times. This chain uses TRBV11-2 with TRBJ2-7, with 9 nucleotides matching TRBD1. CDR1 is SGHAT and CDR2 is FQNNGV in the germline V gene. Germline trimming cut 4 bases from V and 2 bases from J; bases unmatched to any gene: 12. The CDR3 is 17 residues long. CDR3 residues: CASSSRSTGTGTYEQYF. The DNA of the CDR3 is TGTGCCAGCAGCTCCAGGTCGACCGGGACAGGGACCTACGAGCAGTACTTC.

This clonotype was recorded at least ten times. The rearrangement joins TRBV7-9 to TRBJ1-1; D remains ambiguous. Germline lookup yields CDR1 SEHNR and CDR2 FQNEAQ (reference sequence). The CDR3 runs to 14 residues. Trimming left V 5 bases short and J 3 bases short, with 13 bases between. CDR3: CASSAAERHTEAFF. The CDR3 coding sequence is TGTGCCAGCAGCGCCGCCGAGCGGCACACTGAAGCTTTCTTT.

The sample holds a few counts of this clonotype. The chain couples TRBV6-5 to TRBJ1-5; D gene uncertain. The germline gives CDR1 MNHEY, CDR2 SVGAGI. The CDR3 has 13 residues. V was clipped by 8 bases and J by 2 bases, with 10 bases between them. Here the CDR3 DNA reads TGTGCCAGCGCTTATAGGGGCAATCAGCCCCAGCATTTT. Translating gives CASAYRGNQPQHF.

This clonotype was found many times. This chain connects TRBV5-6 to TRBJ1-1; TRBD1 is a possible D gene (6 bases). Trimming removed 1 base at V and 10 bases at J, with 11 bases between. In germline, CDR1 is SGHDT, CDR2 YYEEEE. The CDR3 runs to 12 residues. CDR3 in amino acids: CASSLRVGGAFF. Here the CDR3 DNA reads TGTGCCAGCAGCTTGCGGGTAGGGGGAGCTTTCTTT.

At least ten counts were recorded for this clonotype. V gene TRBV7-9 combines with J gene TRBJ1-3; 7 bases are shared with TRBD1. V lost 4 bases and J lost 0; bases outside the gene matches: 12. The CDR3 totals 18 residues. Looked up from germline, CDR1 is SEHNR and CDR2 is FQNEAQ (reference sequence). CDR3 region: CASSSMSGTANSGNTIYF. The CDR3 bases are TGTGCCAGCAGCTCAATGTCAGGGACAGCCAACTCTGGAAACACCATATATTTT.

The chain has TRBV27 and TRBJ2-7; the D is unclear. Germline loops: CDR1 MNHEY, CDR2 SMNVEV (reference sequence). CDR3 length: 14 amino acids. V lost 3 bases and J lost 2, with 11 bases in between. CDR3 nucleotides: TGTGCCAGCAGTTTGGGCAGCTACACCTACGAGCAGTACTTC. Translated: CASSLGSYTYEQYF.

Remarks on this clonotype: One end of the junction is discordant with germline, which a read error may explain. V is TRBV11-2 and J is TRBJ1-1; 7 nucleotides agree with TRBD1. The CDR3 contains 14 residues. Germline values: CDR1 SGHAT, CDR2 FQNNGV. The CDR3 protein is CASRHYRGGTETFF. The CDR3 bases are TGTGCCAGCCGACATTACAGGGGCGGCACTGAAACTTTCTTT.

The chain has TRBV9 and TRBJ1-1; possibly TRBD1 for D (5 bases). The CDR3 totals 13 residues. V dropped 0 bases and J dropped 3 bases, with 6 bases sitting between them. Germline assignment: CDR1 SGDLS and CDR2 YYNGEE. The CDR3 loop reads CASSVAGYTEAFF. CDR3 in DNA: TGTGCCAGCAGCGTAGCAGGGTACACTGAAGCTTTCTTT.

This clonotype has a count of ten or more. The rearrangement joins TRBV12-3 or TRBV12-4 to TRBJ1-2; the D gene is possibly TRBD1 (6 bases). The CDR3 has 14 residues. V lost 7 bases to trimming and J lost 4 bases, with 16 bases between them. The CDR3 protein is CASTLDSFFYGYTF. CDR3 in DNA: TGTGCCAGCACCTTGGACAGCTTTTTCTATGGCTACACCTTC.

This clonotype was counted between two and nine times. V gene TRBV12-5 combines with J gene TRBJ1-3; D is undetermined. Trimming left V 0 bases short and J 2 bases short, with 14 bases between. The CDR3 has 17 residues. Germline V gene data show CDR1 as LGHNT and CDR2 as FRNRAP. DNA of the CDR3: TGTGCTAGTGGTTTGGTACTGATGGTTTCGACTGGAAACACCATATATTTT. Translated, it gives CASGLVLMVSTGNTIYF. The full variable domain, completed using reference TRBV12-5 and TRBJ1-3, is DARVTQTPRHKVTEMGQEVTMRCQPILGHNTVFWYRQTMMQGLELLAYFRNRAPLDDSGMPKDRFSAEMPDATLATLKIQPSEPRDSAVYFCASGLVLMVSTGNTIYFGEGSWLTVV.

Many counts were recorded for this clonotype. V usage is TRBV6-1 and J usage is TRBJ2-3, with 8 bases lining up with TRBD2. The germline V gene has CDR1 MNHNS and CDR2 SASEGT. The CDR3 spans 15 residues. Trimming cost V 4 bases and J 5 bases; bases outside gene matches: 8. Written as DNA, the CDR3 is TGTGCCAGCAGTGTAATGAGACTAGCGATAGATACGCAGTATTTT. It specifies CASSVMRLAIDTQYF.

The rearrangement links TRBV28 to TRBJ2-7, with TRBD1 matching over 7 bases. Germline loops: CDR1 MDHEN, CDR2 SYDVKM. V lost 6 bases to trimming and J lost 3 bases; unmatched junction nucleotides: 11. The CDR3 is made up of 15 amino acids. In nucleotides, the CDR3 is TGTGCCAGCAGCGGAGACAGGGAACCTTTCTACGAGCAGTACTTC. Translated: CASSGDREPFYEQYF.

In this sample, this clonotype turned up many times. J is TRBJ1-1 and V is TRBV5-6, with D possibly matching TRBD1 (5 bases). This CDR3 region has 14 residues. From germline, CDR1 is SGHDT and CDR2 YYEEEE. V was trimmed by 1 base and J by 1 base, leaving 8 bases between them. The CDR3 coding sequence is TGTGCCAGCAGCTTGTTGGGACCGAACACTGAAGCTTTCTTT. Translated: CASSLLGPNTEAFF.

The chain links TRBV5-4 to TRBJ1-1, with D uncertain. There are 16 residues in the CDR3. Looked up from germline, CDR1 is SGHNT and CDR2 is YYREEE (reference sequence). Trimming pared 0 bases from V and 5 bases from J, leaving 17 bases between. CDR3 loop: CASSLDWRDVRTEAFF. The CDR3 nucleotides are TGTGCCAGCAGCTTGGATTGGAGGGATGTTAGGACTGAAGCTTTCTTT. Variable domain in full (rest from reference TRBV5-4 and TRBJ1-1): ETGVTQSPTHLIKTRGQQVTLRCSSQSGHNTVSWYQQALGQGPQFIFQYYREEENGRGNFPPRFSGLQFPNYSSELNVNALELDDSALYLCASSLDWRDVRTEAFFGQGTRLTVV.